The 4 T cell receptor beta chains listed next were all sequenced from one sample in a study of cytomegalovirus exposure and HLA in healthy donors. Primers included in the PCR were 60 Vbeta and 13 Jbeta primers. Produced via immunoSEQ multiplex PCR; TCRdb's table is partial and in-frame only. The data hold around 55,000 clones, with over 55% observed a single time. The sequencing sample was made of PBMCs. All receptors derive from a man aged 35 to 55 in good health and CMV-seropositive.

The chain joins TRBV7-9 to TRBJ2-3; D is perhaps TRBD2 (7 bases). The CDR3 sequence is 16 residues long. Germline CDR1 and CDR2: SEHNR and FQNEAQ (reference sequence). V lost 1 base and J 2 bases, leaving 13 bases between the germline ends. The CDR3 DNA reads TGTGCCAGCAGCTTAGGAGTTGGGGGGGCCACAGATACGCAGTATTTT. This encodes CASSLGVGGATDTQYF.

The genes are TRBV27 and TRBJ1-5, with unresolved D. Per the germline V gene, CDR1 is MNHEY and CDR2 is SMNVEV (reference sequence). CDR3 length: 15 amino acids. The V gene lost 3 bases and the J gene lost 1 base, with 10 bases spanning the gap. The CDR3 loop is CASSFGVSSNQPQHF. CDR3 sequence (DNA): TGTGCCAGCAGTTTCGGGGTATCGAGCAATCAGCCCCAGCATTTT.

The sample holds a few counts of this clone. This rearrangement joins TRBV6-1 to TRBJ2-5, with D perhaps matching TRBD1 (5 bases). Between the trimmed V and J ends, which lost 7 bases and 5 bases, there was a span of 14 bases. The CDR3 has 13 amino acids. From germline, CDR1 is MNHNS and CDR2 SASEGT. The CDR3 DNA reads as TGTGCCAGCACCTCGGACATGTACGAGACCCAGTACTTC. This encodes CASTSDMYETQYF.

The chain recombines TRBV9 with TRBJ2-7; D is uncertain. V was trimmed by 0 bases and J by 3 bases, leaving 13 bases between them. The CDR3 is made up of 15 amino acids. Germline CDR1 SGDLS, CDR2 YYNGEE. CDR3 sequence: CASSVGNGLVYEQYF. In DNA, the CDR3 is TGTGCCAGCAGCGTAGGAAATGGGCTCGTCTACGAGCAGTACTTC.